This T cell receptor beta chain was retrieved from a study of T cell responses to AZD1222 COVID-19 vaccine. General study findings and limits: Clonal diversity was possibly underestimated, and white British individuals and females predominated among donors. Reportedly, close to half of spike-specific TCRs are directed against unmutated variant regions. The span of vaccine-associated CD4 TCRs extended across spike, with dominance at 160-218 and 743-854.

Concerning this clone: No antigen is known for it.

The CDR3 is made up of 13 amino acids. The germline gives CDR1 ENHRY, CDR2 SYGVKD. Trimming cost V 10 bases and J 3 bases, with 15 bases left between them. Generated by immunoSEQ multiplex PCR, the TCRdb table keeps only in-frame clones and is missing some. The data show about 110,000 clones, around 89% seen once. The material sequenced was peripheral blood, taken on day 0 of AZD1222 vaccination. The source of this sequence is an adult in good health. The chain has TRBV10-3 and TRBJ1-1, with D perhaps TRBD1 (5 bases). The CDR3 nucleotides read TGTGCCACCTCCCGGGGGTTTGACACTGAAGCTTTCTTT. This encodes CATSRGFDTEAFF.